These T cell receptor beta chains were read from a single sample in a study of T cells after yellow fever vaccination. MiXCR, applied by TCRdb to the 5' RACE reads, yields one record per CDR3 protein. The sample lists just over 250,000 distinct CDR3 sequences; 5.2% were seen once. The specimen comprised CD4+ T cells sorted from PBMCs, sampled on the day of the yellow fever booster vaccination. The receptors were gathered from a young man who received the YFV17D yellow fever vaccine. CDR3s include the opening cysteine and the closing phenylalanine or tryptophan. The D gene is left open where the match is weak. Only some rows state a clone size, as once, few, many or a class for expanded clones.

TRBJ2-1,TRBV19,-,once,CASSILAGPINEQFF,TGTGCCAGTAGTATCCTCGCGGGGCCAATCAATGAGCAGTTCTTC
TRBJ2-3,TRBV10-3,-,-,CSTSGTALADTQYF,TGTTCCACATCGGGAACCGCCCTAGCAGATACGCAGTATTTT
TRBJ2-1,TRBV9,-,-,CASSPPGLENNEQFF,TGTGCCAGCAGCCCCCCGGGACTGGAGAACAATGAGCAGTTCTTC
TRBJ2-5,TRBV7-9,-,many,CASSLQRYQETQYF,TGTGCCAGCAGCTTACAGCGGTACCAAGAGACCCAGTACTTC
TRBJ2-5,TRBV7-2,-,few,CASSFAHGETQYF,TGTGCCAGCAGCTTCGCGCATGGGGAGACCCAGTACTTC
TRBJ1-6,TRBV4-2,-,-,CASSQDKGQFNSPLHF,TGTGCCAGCAGCCAAGATAAAGGGCAGTTTAATTCACCCCTCCACTTT
TRBJ2-1,TRBV3-1,-,few,CASSRRQQSYNEQFF,TGTGCCAGCAGCCGAAGACAGCAGTCCTACAATGAGCAGTTCTTC
TRBJ2-1,TRBV29-1,-,many,CSVEAGQNNNEQFF,TGCAGCGTTGAAGCTGGACAGAACAACAATGAGCAGTTCTTC
TRBJ2-5,TRBV5-8,TRBD1,few,CASSSWDRAETQYF,TGTGCCAGCAGCTCCTGGGACAGGGCAGAGACCCAGTACTTC
TRBJ2-3,TRBV4-2,TRBD2,few,CASSQEMSGGATDTQYF,TGTGCCAGCAGCCAAGAAATGAGCGGGGGGGCTACAGATACGCAGTATTTT
TRBJ1-4,TRBV5-1,-,-,CASSPSATAYNEKLFF,TGCGCCAGCAGCCCCTCCGCGACAGCCTATAATGAAAAACTGTTTTTT
TRBJ2-7,TRBV3-1,-,few,CASSQQGSYEQYF,TGTGCCAGCAGCCAACAGGGGAGCTACGAGCAGTACTTC
TRBJ2-3,TRBV11-2,-,-,CASSLKGRAADTQYF,TGTGCCAGCAGCTTAAAGGGGCGGGCCGCAGATACGCAGTATTTT
TRBJ2-3,TRBV30,-,-,CAWSQLVNTQYF,TGTGCCTGGAGTCAGTTGGTAAATACGCAGTATTTT
TRBJ2-3,TRBV5-1,-,few,CASSYGPGRTDTQYF,TGCGCCAGCAGCTACGGGCCAGGGCGCACAGATACGCAGTATTTT
TRBJ1-5,TRBV28,TRBD1,-,CASSLWGQGSNQPQHF,TGTGCCAGCAGTTTATGGGGACAGGGTAGCAATCAGCCCCAGCATTTT
TRBJ1-4,TRBV29-1,-,many,CSVDEGSVLFF,TGCAGCGTTGATGAGGGATCGGTTCTGTTTTTT
TRBJ2-5,TRBV2,TRBD2,few,CASKSGLAGIRETQYF,TGTGCCAGCAAATCGGGACTAGCGGGGATCCGGGAGACCCAGTACTTC
TRBJ1-1,TRBV20-1,-,many,CSARDAGAGNTEAFF,TGCAGTGCTAGAGATGCGGGGGCTGGGAACACTGAAGCTTTCTTT
TRBJ2-7,TRBV10-3,-,many,CAISGPQGSEQYF,TGTGCCATCAGTGGGCCGCAGGGGAGCGAGCAGTACTTC
TRBJ1-4,TRBV7-9,-,-,CASSPLGQLSTNEKLFF,TGTGCCAGCAGTCCTCTTGGACAGTTGTCGACTAATGAAAAACTGTTTTTT
TRBJ1-1,TRBV7-2,TRBD1,many,CASSFPGQGPGAFF,TGTGCCAGCAGCTTCCCGGGACAGGGGCCTGGGGCTTTCTTT
TRBJ1-6,TRBV19,-,many,CASKDISYNSPLHF,TGTGCCAGTAAGGATATCTCCTATAATTCACCCCTCCACTTT
TRBJ1-4,TRBV3-1,-,many,CASSHPGTWSEKLFF,TGTGCCAGCAGCCATCCCGGGACGTGGTCCGAAAAACTGTTTTTT
TRBJ1-2,TRBV25-1,-,-,CASSELDGDYGYTF,TGTGCCAGCAGTGAATTGGACGGAGACTATGGCTACACCTTC